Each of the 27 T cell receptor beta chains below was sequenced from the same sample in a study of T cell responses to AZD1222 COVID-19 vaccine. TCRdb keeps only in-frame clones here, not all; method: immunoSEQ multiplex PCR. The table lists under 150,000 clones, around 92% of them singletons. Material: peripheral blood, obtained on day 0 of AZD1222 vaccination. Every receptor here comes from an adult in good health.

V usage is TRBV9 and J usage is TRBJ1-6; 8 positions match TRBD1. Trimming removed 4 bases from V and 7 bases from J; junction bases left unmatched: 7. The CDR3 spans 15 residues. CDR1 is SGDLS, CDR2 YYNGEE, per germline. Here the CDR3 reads CASSLRTGQNSPLHF. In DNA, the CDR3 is TGTGCCAGCAGCTTGCGGACAGGGCAAAATTCACCCCTCCACTTT.

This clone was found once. CDR3 region: CASARTGTGGLLIANQPQHF. The DNA for the CDR3 is TGTGCCAGCGCCAGAACCGGGACAGGGGGCCTGTTAATCGCGAATCAGCCCCAGCATTTT. The chain joins TRBV28 to TRBJ1-5, with 12 bases lining up with TRBD1. V shed 8 bases and J 4 bases; nucleotides not matched to a gene: 21. The germline V gene encodes CDR1 MDHEN and CDR2 SYDVKM. The CDR3 length is 20 residues.

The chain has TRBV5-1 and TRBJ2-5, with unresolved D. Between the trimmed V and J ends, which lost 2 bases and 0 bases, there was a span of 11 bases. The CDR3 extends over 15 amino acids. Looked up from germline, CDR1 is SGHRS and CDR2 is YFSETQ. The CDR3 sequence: CASSFSSLYQETQYF. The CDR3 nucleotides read TGCGCCAGCAGCTTTTCTTCATTGTACCAAGAGACCCAGTACTTC. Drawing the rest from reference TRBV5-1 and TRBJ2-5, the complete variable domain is KAGVTQTPRYLIKTRGQQVTLSCSPISGHRSVSWYQQTPGQGLQFLFEYFSETQRNKGNFPGRFSGRQFSNSRSEMNVSTLELGDSALYLCASSFSSLYQETQYFGPGTRLLVL.

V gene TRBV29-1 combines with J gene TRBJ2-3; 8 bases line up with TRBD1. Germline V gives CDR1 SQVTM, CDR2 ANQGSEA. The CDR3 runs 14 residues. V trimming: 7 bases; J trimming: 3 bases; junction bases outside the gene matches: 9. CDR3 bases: TGCAGCGCTACGACAGGGGTACTTACAGATACGCAGTATTTT. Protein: CSATTGVLTDTQYF.

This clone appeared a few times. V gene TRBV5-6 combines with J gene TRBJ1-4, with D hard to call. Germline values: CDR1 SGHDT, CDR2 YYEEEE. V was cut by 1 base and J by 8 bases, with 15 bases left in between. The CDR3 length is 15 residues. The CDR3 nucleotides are TGTGCCAGCAGCTTGTGGGCAGGAGGAGTAGAAAAACTGTTTTTT. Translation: CASSLWAGGVEKLFF.

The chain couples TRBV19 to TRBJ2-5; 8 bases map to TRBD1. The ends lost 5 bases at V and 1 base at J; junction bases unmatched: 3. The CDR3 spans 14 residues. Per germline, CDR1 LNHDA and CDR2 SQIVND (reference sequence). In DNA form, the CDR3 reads TGTGCCAGTAGTGACAGGGGCCTCCAAGAGACCCAGTACTTC. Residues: CASSDRGLQETQYF.

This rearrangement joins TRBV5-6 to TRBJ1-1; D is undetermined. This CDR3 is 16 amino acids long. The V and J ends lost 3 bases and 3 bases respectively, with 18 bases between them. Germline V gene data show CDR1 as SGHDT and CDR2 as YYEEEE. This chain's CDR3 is CASSSYYLEGDTEAFF. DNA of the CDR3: TGTGCCAGCAGCTCATATTACCTCGAGGGCGACACTGAAGCTTTCTTT.

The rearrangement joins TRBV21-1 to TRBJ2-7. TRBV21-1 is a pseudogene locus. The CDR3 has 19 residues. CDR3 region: CASSKPGGSGRGGPFEQYF. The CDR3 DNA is TGTGCCAGCAGCAAACCCGGCGGCAGCGGCAGGGGAGGTCCCTTCGAGCAGTACTTC.

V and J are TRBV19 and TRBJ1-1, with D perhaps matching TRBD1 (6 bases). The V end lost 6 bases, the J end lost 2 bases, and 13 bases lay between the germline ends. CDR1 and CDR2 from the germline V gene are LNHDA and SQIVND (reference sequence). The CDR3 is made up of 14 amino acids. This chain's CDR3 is CASSYPTGNTEAFF. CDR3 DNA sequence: TGTGCCAGTAGCTACCCGACAGGTAACACTGAAGCTTTCTTT.

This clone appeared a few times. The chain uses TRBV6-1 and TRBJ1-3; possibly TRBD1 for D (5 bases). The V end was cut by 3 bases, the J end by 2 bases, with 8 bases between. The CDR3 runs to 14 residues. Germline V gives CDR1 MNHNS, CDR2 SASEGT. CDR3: CASSEGGAGNTIYF. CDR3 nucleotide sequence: TGTGCCAGCAGTGAGGGAGGGGCTGGAAACACCATATATTTT.

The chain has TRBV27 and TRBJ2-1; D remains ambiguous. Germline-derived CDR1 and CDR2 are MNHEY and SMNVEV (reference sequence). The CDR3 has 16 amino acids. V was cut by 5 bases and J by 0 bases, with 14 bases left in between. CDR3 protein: CASSPRLRSSYNEQFF. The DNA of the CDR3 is TGTGCCAGCAGTCCCAGACTGAGGAGCTCCTACAATGAGCAGTTCTTC.

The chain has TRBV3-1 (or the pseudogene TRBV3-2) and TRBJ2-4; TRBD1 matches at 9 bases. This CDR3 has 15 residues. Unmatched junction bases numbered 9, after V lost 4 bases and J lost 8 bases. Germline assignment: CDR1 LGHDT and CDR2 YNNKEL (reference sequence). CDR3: CASSPAGTGRDIQYF. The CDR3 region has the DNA TGTGCCAGCAGCCCCGCCGGGACAGGGAGGGACATTCAGTACTTC.

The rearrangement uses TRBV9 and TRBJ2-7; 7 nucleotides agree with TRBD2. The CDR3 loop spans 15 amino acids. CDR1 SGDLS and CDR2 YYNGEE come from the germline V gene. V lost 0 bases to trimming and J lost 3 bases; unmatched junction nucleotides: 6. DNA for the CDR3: TGTGCCAGCAGCGTAGAGGCGGGAGTCTTCTACGAGCAGTACTTC. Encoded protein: CASSVEAGVFYEQYF.

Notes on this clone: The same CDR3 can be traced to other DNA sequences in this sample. In DNA form, the CDR3 reads TGTGCCAGCTCACCAGGGACTAGCGGGACGTCCTACGAGCAGTACTTC. It translates to CASSPGTSGTSYEQYF. This chain connects TRBV18 to TRBJ2-7, with 13 nucleotides matching TRBD2. V dropped 2 bases and J dropped 1; count of bases not matched to a gene: 2. This CDR3 has 16 amino acids. Germline assignment: CDR1 KGHSH and CDR2 LQKENI.

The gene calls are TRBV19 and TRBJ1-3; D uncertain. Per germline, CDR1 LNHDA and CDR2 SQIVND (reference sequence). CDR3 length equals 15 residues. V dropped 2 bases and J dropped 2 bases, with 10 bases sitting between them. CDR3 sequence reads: CASSIMGFTGNTIYF. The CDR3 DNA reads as TGTGCCAGTAGTATAATGGGTTTTACTGGAAACACCATATATTTT.

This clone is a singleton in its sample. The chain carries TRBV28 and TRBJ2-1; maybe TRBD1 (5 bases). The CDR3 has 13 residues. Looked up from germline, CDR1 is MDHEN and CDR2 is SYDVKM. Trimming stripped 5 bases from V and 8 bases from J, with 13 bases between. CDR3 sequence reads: CASSLSTVHEQFF. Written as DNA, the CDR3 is TGTGCCAGCAGTCTATCGACAGTACATGAGCAGTTCTTC.

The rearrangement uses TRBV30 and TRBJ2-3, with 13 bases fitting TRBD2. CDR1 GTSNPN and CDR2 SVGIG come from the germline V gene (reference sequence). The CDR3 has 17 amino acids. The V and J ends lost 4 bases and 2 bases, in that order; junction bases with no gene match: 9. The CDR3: CAWNLPGLAGSTDTQYF. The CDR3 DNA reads TGTGCCTGGAATCTGCCGGGACTAGCGGGATCCACAGATACGCAGTATTTT.

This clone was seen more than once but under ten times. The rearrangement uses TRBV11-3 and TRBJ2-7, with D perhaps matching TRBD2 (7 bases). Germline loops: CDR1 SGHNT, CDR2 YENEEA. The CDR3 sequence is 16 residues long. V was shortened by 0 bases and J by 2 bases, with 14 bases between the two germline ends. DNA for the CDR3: TGTGCCAGCAGCTTAGAGAGAGGGGGGGGCACCTACGAGCAGTACTTC. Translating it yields CASSLERGGGTYEQYF.

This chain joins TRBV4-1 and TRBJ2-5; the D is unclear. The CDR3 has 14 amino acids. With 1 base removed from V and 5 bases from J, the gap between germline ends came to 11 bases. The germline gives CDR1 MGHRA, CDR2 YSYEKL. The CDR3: CASSQVLGWETQYF. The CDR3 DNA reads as TGCGCCAGCAGCCAAGTCCTGGGGTGGGAGACCCAGTACTTC.

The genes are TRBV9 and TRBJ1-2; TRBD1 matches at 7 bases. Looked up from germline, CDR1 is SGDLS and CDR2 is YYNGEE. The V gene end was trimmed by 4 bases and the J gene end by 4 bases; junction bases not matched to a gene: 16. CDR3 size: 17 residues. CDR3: CASSPPDRTRPGYGYTF. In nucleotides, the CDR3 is TGTGCCAGCAGCCCTCCGGACAGGACCCGTCCCGGCTATGGCTACACCTTC.

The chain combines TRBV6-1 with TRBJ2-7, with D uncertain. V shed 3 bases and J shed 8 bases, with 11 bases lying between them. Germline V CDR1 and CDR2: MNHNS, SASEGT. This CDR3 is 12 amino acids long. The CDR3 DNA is TGTGCCAGCAGTGATAGGGTAGTAAAGCAGTACTTC. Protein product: CASSDRVVKQYF.

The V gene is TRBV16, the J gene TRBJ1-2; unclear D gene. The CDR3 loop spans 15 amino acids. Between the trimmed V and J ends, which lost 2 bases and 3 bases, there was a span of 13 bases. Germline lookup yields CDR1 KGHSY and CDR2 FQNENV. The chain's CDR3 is CASSQQVLLDYGYTF. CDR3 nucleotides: TGTGCCAGCAGCCAACAGGTGCTGCTGGACTATGGCTACACCTTC.

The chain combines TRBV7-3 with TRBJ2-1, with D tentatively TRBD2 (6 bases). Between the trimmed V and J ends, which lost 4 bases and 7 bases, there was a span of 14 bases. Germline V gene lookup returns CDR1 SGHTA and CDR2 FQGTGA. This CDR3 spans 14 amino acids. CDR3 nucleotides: TGTGCCAGCAGCTCCCACGGGAGTGCTAATGAGCAGTTCTTC. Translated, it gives CASSSHGSANEQFF.

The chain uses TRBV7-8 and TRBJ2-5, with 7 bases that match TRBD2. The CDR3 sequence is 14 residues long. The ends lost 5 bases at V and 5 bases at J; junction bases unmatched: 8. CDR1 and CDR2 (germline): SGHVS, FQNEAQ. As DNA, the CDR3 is TGTGCCAGCAGCCGGAGCGGGGCCAGGGAGACCCAGTACTTC. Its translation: CASSRSGARETQYF.

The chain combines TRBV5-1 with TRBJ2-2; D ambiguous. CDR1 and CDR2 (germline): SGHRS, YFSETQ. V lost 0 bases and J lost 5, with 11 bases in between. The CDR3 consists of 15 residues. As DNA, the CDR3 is TGCGCCAGCAGCTTGGATCCAGGTTGGACCGGGGAGCTGTTTTTT. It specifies CASSLDPGWTGELFF.

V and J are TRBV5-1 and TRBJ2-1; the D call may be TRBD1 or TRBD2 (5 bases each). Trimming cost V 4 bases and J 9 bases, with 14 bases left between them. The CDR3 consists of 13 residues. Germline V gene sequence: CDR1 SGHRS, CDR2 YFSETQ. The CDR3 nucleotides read TGCGCCAGCAGCAGGGGCGCGAGGGGTGAGCAGTTCTTC. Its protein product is CASSRGARGEQFF.

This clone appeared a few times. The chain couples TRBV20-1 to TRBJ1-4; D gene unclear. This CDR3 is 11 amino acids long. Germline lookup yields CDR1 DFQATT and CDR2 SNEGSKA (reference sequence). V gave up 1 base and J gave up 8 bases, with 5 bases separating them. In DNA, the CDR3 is TGCAGTGCTAGAGTATACGAAAAACTGTTTTTT. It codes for CSARVYEKLFF.